What follows is one T cell receptor (beta chain) and its context. As yet, its antigen is unknown. The CDR3 totals 16 residues. V was shortened by 6 bases and J by 2 bases, with 17 bases between the two germline ends. CDR1 and CDR2 from the germline V gene are SNHLY and FYNNEI. This specimen belongs to a study of cytomegalovirus exposure and HLA in healthy donors. Study at large: The same platform was used for the 90 to 150 validation repertoires as for the approximately 720 first-cohort repertoires, as reported in a later analysis. Study results and limitations: Among the CMV-associated chains, three were confirmed in vitro as specific for CMV antigens. Reportedly, cytomegalovirus status was diagnosed with high sensitivity and specificity. The tendency of first-cohort TCR clusters to co-occur in the roughly 120 validation repertoires was identified by a subsequent analysis.

Libraries were prepared by immunoSEQ multiplex PCR; TCRdb keeps only in-frame clonotypes and omits some of them. This repertoire shows roughly 52,000 clones, about 93% found once; its top ten account for less than 4%. Sequencing was done on a sample of PBMCs. The clonotype originates from a man between 18 and 29 years old in good health and CMV-seronegative. This chain connects TRBV2 to TRBJ1-5, with a possible D match to TRBD1 (5 bases). CDR3 protein: CASRDKLEIGNQPQHF. In DNA, the CDR3 is TGTGCCAGCAGGGACAAGCTAGAGATAGGCAATCAGCCCCAGCATTTT.